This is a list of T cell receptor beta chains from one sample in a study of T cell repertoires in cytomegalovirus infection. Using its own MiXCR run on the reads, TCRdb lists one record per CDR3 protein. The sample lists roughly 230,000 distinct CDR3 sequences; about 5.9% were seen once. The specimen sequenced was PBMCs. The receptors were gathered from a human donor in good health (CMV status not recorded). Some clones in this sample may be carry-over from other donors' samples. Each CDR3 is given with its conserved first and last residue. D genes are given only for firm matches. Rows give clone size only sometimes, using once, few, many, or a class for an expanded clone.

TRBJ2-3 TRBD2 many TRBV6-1 CASRDVRLARTDTQYF TGTGCCAGCAGAGACGTGCGACTAGCGCGCACAGATACGCAGTATTTT
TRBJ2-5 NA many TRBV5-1 CASSPREVQETQYF TGCGCCAGCAGCCCCCGAGAAGTTCAAGAGACCCAGTACTTC
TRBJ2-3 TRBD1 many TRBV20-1 CSARVTGGTDTQYF TGCAGTGCTAGGGTGACAGGGGGCACAGATACGCAGTATTTT
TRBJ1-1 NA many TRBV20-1 CSARGGWDTEAFF TGCAGTGCTCGGGGGGGGTGGGACACTGAAGCTTTCTTT
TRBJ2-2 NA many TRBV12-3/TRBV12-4 CASSIGNTGELFF TGTGCCAGCAGTATAGGGAACACCGGGGAGCTGTTTTTT
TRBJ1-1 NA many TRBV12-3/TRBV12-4 CASTPSLRDGWMNTEAFF TGTGCCAGCACTCCCTCCCTCCGGGACGGATGGATGAACACTGAAGCTTTCTTT
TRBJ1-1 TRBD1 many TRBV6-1 CASSEGSTGGDLAFF TGTGCCAGCAGTGAGGGCTCGACAGGGGGCGATTTAGCTTTCTTT
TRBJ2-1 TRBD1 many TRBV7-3 CASSSGQGHYNEQFF TGTGCCAGCAGCTCCGGACAGGGGCACTACAATGAGCAGTTCTTC
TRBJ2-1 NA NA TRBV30 CAWERGGTYNEQFF TGTGCCTGGGAGCGAGGGGGGACCTACAATGAGCAGTTCTTC
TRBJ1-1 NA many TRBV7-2 CASRYRFGDTEAFF TGTGCCAGCAGATACAGGTTTGGGGACACTGAAGCTTTCTTT
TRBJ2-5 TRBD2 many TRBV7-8 CASRSGGGETQYF TGTGCCAGCAGGAGCGGGGGTGGGGAGACCCAGTACTTC
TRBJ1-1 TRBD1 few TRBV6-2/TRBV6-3 CASSSQGAGTEAFF TGTGCCAGCAGCTCCCAGGGGGCGGGAACTGAAGCTTTCTTT
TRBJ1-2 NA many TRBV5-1 CASTSGAESGYTF TGCGCCAGCACTTCGGGAGCAGAAAGTGGCTACACCTTC
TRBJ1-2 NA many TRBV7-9 CASSLSQDTF TGTGCCAGCAGCTTAAGTCAGGACACCTTC
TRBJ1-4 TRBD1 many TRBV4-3 CASSLLTGTNEKLFF TGCGCCAGCAGCCTCCTGACAGGGACTAATGAAAAACTGTTTTTT
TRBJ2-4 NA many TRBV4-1 CASSQPEIAKNIQYF TGCGCCAGCAGCCAACCTGAGATAGCCAAAAACATTCAGTACTTC
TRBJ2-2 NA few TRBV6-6 CASIRDDRTGELFF TGTGCCAGCATCAGGGATGATCGCACCGGGGAGCTGTTTTTT
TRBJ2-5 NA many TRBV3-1 CASSQAGEEETQYF TGTGCCAGCAGCCAAGCGGGGGAGGAAGAGACCCAGTACTTC
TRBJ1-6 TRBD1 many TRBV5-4 CASSRDRNSPLHF TGTGCCAGCAGCCGGGACAGAAATTCACCCCTCCACTTT
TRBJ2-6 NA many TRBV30 CAWRQANVLTF TGTGCCTGGAGACAAGCCAACGTCCTGACTTTC
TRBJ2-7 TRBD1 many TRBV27 CASSLAAGQVYEQYF TGTGCCAGCAGTTTAGCGGCGGGACAGGTCTACGAGCAGTACTTC
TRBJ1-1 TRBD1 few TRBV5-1 CASRNQDRGPATTNTEAFF TGCGCCAGCAGGAACCAAGACAGGGGGCCAGCAACAACGAACACTGAAGCTTTCTTT
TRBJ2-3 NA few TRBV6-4 CASSRETTDTQYF TGTGCCAGCAGTAGGGAAACCACAGATACGCAGTATTTT
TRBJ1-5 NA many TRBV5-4 CASSLGGPDSNQPQHF TGTGCCAGCAGCTTGGGGGGACCGGATAGCAATCAGCCCCAGCATTTT
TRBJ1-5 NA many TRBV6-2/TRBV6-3 CASSYSHREFQPQHF TGTGCCAGCAGTTACTCTCACAGGGAGTTCCAGCCCCAGCATTTT
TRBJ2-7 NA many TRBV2 CASSLRGQPYEQYF TGTGCCAGCAGCCTGAGAGGACAGCCCTACGAGCAGTACTTC
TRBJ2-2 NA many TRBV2 CASRTEWLNTGELFF TGTGCCAGCAGGACAGAGTGGCTGAACACCGGGGAGCTGTTTTTT
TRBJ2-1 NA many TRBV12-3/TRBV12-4 CASSLGWRYEQFF TGTGCCAGCAGTTTGGGGTGGAGGTATGAGCAGTTCTTC
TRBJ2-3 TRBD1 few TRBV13 CASRGDRGDTQYF TGTGCCAGCAGGGGGGACAGGGGGGATACGCAGTATTTT
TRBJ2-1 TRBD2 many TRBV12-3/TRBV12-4 CASSFGGGEDEQFF TGTGCCAGCAGTTTTGGTGGGGGGGAGGATGAGCAGTTCTTC
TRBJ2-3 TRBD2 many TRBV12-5 CASGPRVRSGGFTDTQYF TGTGCTAGTGGTCCCCGGGTGAGAAGCGGGGGATTCACAGATACGCAGTATTTT
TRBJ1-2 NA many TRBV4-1 CASSQDPNRKPGSYGYTF TGCGCCAGCAGCCAGGACCCTAACAGGAAGCCGGGATCCTATGGCTACACCTTC
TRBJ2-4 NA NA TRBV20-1 CSAKSDNF TGCAGTGCTAAGTCCGATAACTTC
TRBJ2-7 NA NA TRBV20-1 CSARKGEGPYEQYF TGCAGTGCTAGAAAGGGAGAGGGCCCCTACGAGCAGTACTTC
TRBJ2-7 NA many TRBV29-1 CSVTGSSYEQYF TGCAGCGTTACCGGGAGTTCCTACGAGCAGTACTTC
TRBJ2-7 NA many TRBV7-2 CASSLHVGIRYEQYF TGTGCCAGCAGCTTACATGTGGGGATTAGGTACGAGCAGTACTTC
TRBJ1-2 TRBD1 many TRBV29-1 CSVSGQDTANYGYTF TGCAGCGTTTCTGGACAGGACACGGCTAACTATGGCTACACCTTC
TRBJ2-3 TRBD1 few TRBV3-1 CASSPYLGQGSTDTQYF TGTGCCAGCAGCCCATATTTAGGACAGGGCAGCACAGATACGCAGTATTTT
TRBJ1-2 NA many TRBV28 CASSLRVTLTSHYGYTF TGTGCCAGCAGTTTACGGGTTACGTTGACAAGCCACTATGGCTACACCTTC
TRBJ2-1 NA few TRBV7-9 CASRSDRYYNNEQFF TGTGCCAGCAGATCCGACAGATATTACAATAATGAGCAGTTCTTC
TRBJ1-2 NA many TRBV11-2 CASSLGNNGLGGYTF TGTGCCAGCAGCTTAGGGAATAACGGCCTCGGGGGCTACACCTTC
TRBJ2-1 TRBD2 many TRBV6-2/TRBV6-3 CASSRTTGTSAQPSYNEQFF TGTGCCAGCAGTAGGACCACCGGGACTAGCGCACAACCCTCCTACAATGAGCAGTTCTTC
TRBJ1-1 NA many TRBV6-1 CASSSHRENTEAFF TGTGCCAGCAGTTCTCACAGGGAGAACACTGAAGCTTTCTTT
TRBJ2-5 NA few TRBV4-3 CASSPGTKETQYF TGCGCCAGCAGTCCCGGGACCAAAGAGACCCAGTACTTC
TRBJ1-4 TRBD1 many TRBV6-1 CASSFGTGATNEKLFF TGTGCCAGCAGTTTTGGGACAGGGGCAACTAATGAAAAACTGTTTTTT
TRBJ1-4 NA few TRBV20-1 CSARDRGVNEKLFF TGCAGTGCTAGAGATCGGGGGGTGAATGAAAAACTGTTTTTT
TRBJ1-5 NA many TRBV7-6 CASSLYPTRQASNQPQHF TGTGCCAGCAGCTTATACCCAACGAGACAGGCGAGCAATCAGCCCCAGCATTTT
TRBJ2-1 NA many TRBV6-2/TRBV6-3 CASSYYPPEQFF TGTGCCAGCAGTTACTACCCCCCTGAGCAGTTCTTC
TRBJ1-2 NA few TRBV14 CASSQETWRADGYTF TGTGCCAGCAGCCAAGAGACGTGGAGGGCGGATGGCTACACCTTC
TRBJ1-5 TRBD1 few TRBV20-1 CSARRGQGNQPQHF TGCAGTGCTAGACGGGGACAGGGTAATCAGCCCCAGCATTTT
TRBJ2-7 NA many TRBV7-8 CASSLVVGIDEQYF TGTGCCAGCAGCTTAGTTGTGGGAATCGACGAGCAGTACTTC
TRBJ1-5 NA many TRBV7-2 CASSPREGHRNQPQHF TGTGCCAGCAGCCCCAGAGAGGGACACCGCAATCAGCCCCAGCATTTT
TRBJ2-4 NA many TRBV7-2 CASSLGADSQYF TGTGCCAGCAGCTTAGGAGCAGACAGTCAGTACTTC
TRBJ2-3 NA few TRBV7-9 CASSSGQFTDTQYF TGTGCCAGCAGCTCCGGACAGTTCACAGATACGCAGTATTTT
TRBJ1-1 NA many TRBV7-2 CASSRPGVNTEAFF TGTGCCAGCAGTCGTCCCGGCGTGAACACTGAAGCTTTCTTT